This T cell receptor (beta chain) is drawn from a study of CD8 T cells in Susac syndrome (dated by TCRdb to about 2019). Study-level background: Repertoire sequencing was used to test whether CD8+ T cell activation and differentiation in Susac syndrome was antigen driven. The study compared CD8+ T cell repertoire clonality among roughly eleven healthy donors, approximately 14 Susac syndrome patients and around 16 multiple sclerosis patients. Overall study results and their limits: The number of individuals in the TCR sequencing and HLA analysis was recognized as being relatively small.

RNA was extracted using the RNeasy kit, and about 0.5 to 1 ug of the RNA was reverse transcribed with random hexamers. The immunoSEQ multiplex PCR assay, covering 54 Vbeta and 13 Jbeta segments, was used to amplify TCR beta CDR3 regions. PCR amplification bias was corrected by using a synthetic template baseline for primer optimization and computational correction. The authors' pipeline ran thus. Reads were annotated to V, D and J genes per IMGT and analyzed with immunoSEQ Analyzer, keeping only productive sequences. Clonality was computed as one minus Shannon entropy normalized by log2 of the number of productive unique sequences. For each patient and control, public and private clones were evaluated among the 100 most prevalent clones. Clones were defined as Susac-specific when absent from the healthy and MS cohorts, from about 970 published viral clones and from other ImmuneACCESS disease sequences. Using fastp at Q25 and MiXCR, TCRdb reprocessed the public reads and kept productive beta chains. Identical CDR3 proteins give one entry, which carries the most common genes and DNA. The V and J calls and clone size are TCRdb's, not the authors'. The sample table records about 200,000 distinct CDR3 sequences; roughly nine tenths of these occur just once. The ten biggest clones cover around 0.15% of the sample.

A remark on this clonotype: The clone's antigen remains unknown. No per-base quality is available; no much larger clone lies one base away.

Peripheral blood CD8+ and CD4+ T cells from healthy donors, Susac syndrome patients and multiple sclerosis patients were profiled by high-throughput TCR beta sequencing. Multiple sclerosis controls were treatment-naive patients with stable or active relapsing-remitting disease fulfilling revised McDonald criteria. CD8+ TEMRA cells were enriched by FACS, while bulk CD8+ and CD4+ T cells were purified by magnetic negative isolation. Blood was drawn into EDTA tubes, processed within 24 hours, and PBMCs were isolated by density gradient centrifugation. PBMCs intended for TCR sequencing were frozen in liquid nitrogen and were later thawed in a 37 degrees C water bath. The sorted or isolated CD4+, CD8+ and CD8+ TEMRA cells had a purity of 90% or higher. Inclusive of the bounding cysteine and phenylalanine, the CDR3 is 13 residues long. Kept here is only the CDR3 DNA, which spans 39 bases and is read in frame from base 1. Trimming removed 6 bases from V and 1 base from J; the gene matches leave 3 bases unexplained. The germline V gene yields SNHLY for CDR1 and FYNNEI for CDR2.

The sequence is built from TRBV2 and TRBJ2-7; 7 bases in the junction line up with TRBD2. The sequence was collected from a human donor with multiple sclerosis. The source material was CD8+ T cells from PBMCs. The nucleotide sequence reads as follows: TGTGCCAGCAGGGGAGCGGGGTCCTACGAGCAGTACTTC. It is translated as CASRGAGSYEQYF.